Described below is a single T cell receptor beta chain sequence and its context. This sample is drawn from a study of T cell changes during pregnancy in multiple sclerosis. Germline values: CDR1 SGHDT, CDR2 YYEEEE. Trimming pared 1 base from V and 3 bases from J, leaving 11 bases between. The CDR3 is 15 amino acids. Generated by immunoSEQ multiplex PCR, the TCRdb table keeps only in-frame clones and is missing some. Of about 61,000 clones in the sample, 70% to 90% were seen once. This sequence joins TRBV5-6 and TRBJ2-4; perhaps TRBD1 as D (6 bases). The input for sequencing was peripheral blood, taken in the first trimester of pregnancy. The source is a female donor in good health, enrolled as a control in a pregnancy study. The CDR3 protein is CASSLMQGHKNIQYF. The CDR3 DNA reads TGTGCCAGCAGCTTGATGCAGGGACACAAAAACATTCAGTACTTC.